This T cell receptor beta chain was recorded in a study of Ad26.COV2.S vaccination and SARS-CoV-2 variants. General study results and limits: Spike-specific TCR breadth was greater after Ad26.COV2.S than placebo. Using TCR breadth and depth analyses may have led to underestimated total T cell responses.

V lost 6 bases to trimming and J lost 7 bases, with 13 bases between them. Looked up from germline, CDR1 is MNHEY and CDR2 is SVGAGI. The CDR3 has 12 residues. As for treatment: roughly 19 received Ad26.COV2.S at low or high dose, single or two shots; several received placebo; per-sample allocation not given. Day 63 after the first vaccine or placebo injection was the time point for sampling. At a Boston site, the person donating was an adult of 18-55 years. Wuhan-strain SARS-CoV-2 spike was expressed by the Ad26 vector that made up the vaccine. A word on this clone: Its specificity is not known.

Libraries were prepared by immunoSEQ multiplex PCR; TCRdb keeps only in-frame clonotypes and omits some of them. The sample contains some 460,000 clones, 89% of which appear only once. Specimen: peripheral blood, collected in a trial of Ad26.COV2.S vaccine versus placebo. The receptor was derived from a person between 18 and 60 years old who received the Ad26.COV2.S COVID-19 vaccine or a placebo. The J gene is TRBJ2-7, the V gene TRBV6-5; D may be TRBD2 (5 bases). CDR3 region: CASSTLSGEQYF. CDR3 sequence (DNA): TGTGCCAGCAGCACCTTATCGGGGGAGCAGTACTTC.